These 4 T cell receptor beta chains were all obtained from the same sample, sequenced in a study of cytomegalovirus exposure and HLA in healthy donors. PCR employed 60 Vbeta and 13 Jbeta primers. Generated by immunoSEQ multiplex PCR, the TCRdb table keeps only in-frame clones and is missing some. The sample records roughly 120,000 clones, over 60% being singletons. Material for sequencing was PBMCs. The receptors come from a young woman in good health and CMV-seropositive.

The chain employs TRBV5-1 and TRBJ2-3; possibly TRBD2 for D (5 bases). Germline CDR1 SGHRS, CDR2 YFSETQ. This CDR3 is 14 amino acids long. The V end was cut by 1 base, the J end by 6 bases, with 12 bases between. For the CDR3, the DNA is TGCGCCAGCAGCTTGCAAACTAGGGAGGATACGCAGTATTTT. Its translation: CASSLQTREDTQYF. Filled out from reference TRBV5-1 and TRBJ2-3, the complete variable domain reads KAGVTQTPRYLIKTRGQQVTLSCSPISGHRSVSWYQQTPGQGLQFLFEYFSETQRNKGNFPGRFSGRQFSNSRSEMNVSTLELGDSALYLCASSLQTREDTQYFGPGTRLTVL.

The chain couples TRBV18 to TRBJ2-5, with a possible D match to TRBD2 (5 bases). V lost 2 bases to trimming and J lost 7 bases, with 5 bases between them. The CDR3 length is 11 residues. Germline V gene lookup returns CDR1 KGHSH and CDR2 LQKENI. DNA for the CDR3: TGTGCCAGCTCACCAGAGGGGACCCAGTACTTC. Protein product: CASSPEGTQYF.

The chain is built from TRBV19 and TRBJ2-1; perhaps TRBD1 as D (6 bases). The V and J ends lost 7 bases and 9 bases respectively, with 16 bases between them. The germline gives CDR1 LNHDA, CDR2 SQIVND (reference sequence). The CDR3 runs 13 residues. The CDR3 is CASTRGPDREQFF. The DNA for the CDR3 is TGTGCCAGTACCAGGGGCCCTGATCGTGAGCAGTTCTTC.

Only a few counts were recorded for this clone. J is TRBJ2-6 and V is TRBV6-1; D possibly corresponds to TRBD2 (6 bases). Trimming shortened V by 7 bases and J by 0 bases, and 10 bases separated the two germline ends. CDR3 length equals 15 residues. Germline V gene sequence: CDR1 MNHNS, CDR2 SASEGT. CDR3 nucleotides: TGTGCCAGCACTGGGGACTTCTCTGGGGCCAACGTCCTGACTTTC. Its protein is CASTGDFSGANVLTF.